This is a list of T cell receptor beta chains from one sample in a study of blood T cells in healthy people across ages. Each CDR3 protein is one row after TCRdb ran MiXCR on the 5' RACE reads. The sample shows about 1.1 million distinct CDR3 sequences, 30% to 40% of them seen only once. Material: blood. These receptors were taken from a man aged 18 to 29 in good health. Both conserved end residues are part of each CDR3. D genes are given only for firm matches. The listing skips clone size in some rows; elsewhere it reads once, few, many or a size class.

j_call d_call clone_size v_call cdr3_nt cdr3_aa
TRBJ1-2 . . TRBV4-1 TGCGCCAGCAGCCAAGGACTTCCCCCCTATGGCTACACCTTC CASSQGLPPYGYTF
TRBJ1-1 . . TRBV9 TGTGCCAGCAGCGCAAGGGACGCTGAAGCTTTCTTT CASSARDAEAFF
TRBJ2-2 . few TRBV25-1 TGTGCCAGCAGTGAATATCGAGGGGCCGGGGAGCTGTTTTTT CASSEYRGAGELFF
TRBJ1-2 . many TRBV28 TGTGCCAGCAGCTCAACCGGGGGCTACACCTTC CASSSTGGYTF
TRBJ2-3 TRBD2 . TRBV7-9 TGTGCCACAACTAGCGGGGGAATCACAGATACGCAGTATTTT CATTSGGITDTQYF
TRBJ2-1 . . TRBV6-2/TRBV6-3 TGTGCCAGCAGTTCCGGTCGACAGTCCAATGAGCAGTTCTTC CASSSGRQSNEQFF
TRBJ2-1 TRBD2 once TRBV7-2 TGTGCCAGCAGCTCCAGCGGGGGGATGTCCAATGAGCAGTTCTTC CASSSSGGMSNEQFF
TRBJ2-7 . few TRBV12-3/TRBV12-4 TGTGCCAGCAGTTTACAGGGGAGGCACGAGCAGTACTTC CASSLQGRHEQYF
TRBJ2-1 . few TRBV9 TGTGCCAGCAGCTCTCAGAACTACAATGAGCAGTTCTTC CASSSQNYNEQFF
TRBJ2-3 . . TRBV6-2/TRBV6-3 TGTGCCAGCAGTTCCGGGAAGGAGGCAGATACGCAGTATTTT CASSSGKEADTQYF
TRBJ2-3 . . TRBV6-1 TGTGCCAGCAGTGAGGACAGACCTAGCACAGATACGCAGTATTTT CASSEDRPSTDTQYF
TRBJ2-7 . . TRBV12-3/TRBV12-4 TGTGCCAGCAGCCAGAGGGACGGAAACGACGAGCAGTACTTC CASSQRDGNDEQYF
TRBJ2-7 . . TRBV6-2/TRBV6-3 TGTGCCAGCAGTGCCGGGACAATATACGAGCAGTACTTC CASSAGTIYEQYF
TRBJ2-7 . few TRBV21-1 TGTGCCAGCAGCAAAGCGACCTTTAGAGGGACCGTACACTGCTCCTACGAGCAGTACTTC CASSKATFRGTVHCSYEQYF
TRBJ2-7 . . TRBV9 TGTGCCAGCAGCGTAGTCCCTTCGGGGAACCCCTACAATGAGCAGTACTTC CASSVVPSGNPYNEQYF
TRBJ2-3 . . TRBV12-3/TRBV12-4 TGTGCCAGCAGTTTTTCTAGTGCGGATACGCAGTATTTT CASSFSSADTQYF
TRBJ2-1 TRBD2 . TRBV27 TGTGCCAGCAGTTTTGGCGGGGGGCACAATGAGCAGTTCTTC CASSFGGGHNEQFF
TRBJ2-1 TRBD2 few TRBV4-3 TGCGCCAGCAGCCAGGGACTAGCGGGGAGATACAATGAGCAGTTCTTC CASSQGLAGRYNEQFF
TRBJ2-5 . . TRBV20-1 TGCAGTGCTAGCTTATACAATGAGCAGTACTTC CSASLYNEQYF
TRBJ2-7 . few TRBV11-2 TGTGCCAGCAGTATAGGGGTCGGCAGTACCTACGAGCAGTACTTC CASSIGVGSTYEQYF
TRBJ1-2 TRBD1 . TRBV11-2 TGTGCCAGCAGCTTAGTCGGACAGGGCCACTATGGCTACACCTTC CASSLVGQGHYGYTF
TRBJ1-2 . . TRBV7-9 TGTGCCAGCAGCTGGGATCGACAGGTGGTTTATGGCTACACCTTC CASSWDRQVVYGYTF
TRBJ1-1 . . TRBV20-1 TGCAGTGCTAGGGTTACTGGGGGGGCTTTCTTT CSARVTGGAFF
TRBJ1-5 . . TRBV3-1 TGTGCCAGCAGCCAAGATTATTCCGGGGGCCCCAATCAGCCCCAGCATTTT CASSQDYSGGPNQPQHF
TRBJ1-1 . few TRBV6-2/TRBV6-3 TGTGCCAGCAGTTCCGCGGGACACCTGAACACTGAAGCTTTCTTT CASSSAGHLNTEAFF
TRBJ1-2 TRBD1 . TRBV10-3 TGTGCCATCAGTGACACAGGGGGCAGGGACTATGGCTACACCTTC CAISDTGGRDYGYTF
TRBJ1-2 . . TRBV20-1 TGCAGTGCTACGCAGATAGGGGAGTCGGGCTACACCTTC CSATQIGESGYTF
TRBJ1-4 TRBD1 . TRBV4-2 TGTGCCAGCGGCCAACCTACGTGGATTCGTCAGGACAGGGTAAAAGAAAAACTGTTTTTT CASGQPTWIRQDRVKEKLFF
TRBJ2-2 TRBD2 once TRBV20-1 TGCAGTGCTGGGCGAGCGGGGGGTACCGGGGAGCTGTTTTTT CSAGRAGGTGELFF
TRBJ1-1 TRBD1 . TRBV20-1 TGCAGTGCAGACAGGGAGGCTGAAGCTTTCTTT CSADREAEAFF
TRBJ2-7 TRBD2 . TRBV7-6 TGTGCCAGCAGCTTAGAGGCGAGTCTAGCGGGGGGAGCCTACAATGAGCAGTACTTC CASSLEASLAGGAYNEQYF
TRBJ2-5 TRBD1 . TRBV29-1 TGCAGCGTCTCACAGGGGATGGGGACCGCCGAGACCCAGTACTTC CSVSQGMGTAETQYF
TRBJ2-7 TRBD1 once TRBV6-5 TGTGCCAGCACTAGCCCCGCAGGGGGCTATGAGGATGAGCAGTACTTC CASTSPAGGYEDEQYF
TRBJ1-2 TRBD1 few TRBV10-3 TGTGCCATCGACCCGGGACAGGGGTACTATGGCTACACCTTC CAIDPGQGYYGYTF
TRBJ2-5 . few TRBV2 TGTGCCGGCCTGCAAGAGACCCAGTACTTC CAGLQETQYF
TRBJ2-7 . few TRBV20-1 TGCAGTGTTAGCCGACTGAGCGGTCATCCCTACGAGCAGTACTTC CSVSRLSGHPYEQYF
TRBJ1-1 . . TRBV19 TGTGCCAGTAGTAAACAGGGCACGAACACTGAAGCTTTCTTT CASSKQGTNTEAFF
TRBJ1-2 TRBD1 . TRBV20-1 TGCAGTGCTAGAGGACAGGGTTTATACTATGGCTACACCTTC CSARGQGLYYGYTF
TRBJ2-1 . . TRBV5-5 TGTGCCAGCAGCTTGGAACCAGGCGATAATGAGCAGTTCTTC CASSLEPGDNEQFF
TRBJ1-2 . . TRBV2 TGTGCCAGCAACCCAGGGGTAGGCTACACCTTC CASNPGVGYTF
TRBJ1-1 . few TRBV20-1 TGCAGTGCTGGAGATAGTTCACGGGGGGTTAACACTGAAGCTTTCTTT CSAGDSSRGVNTEAFF
TRBJ1-2 . few TRBV12-3/TRBV12-4 TGTGCCAGCAGTTTAGAGGGGCCCTCCGTAAGTGGCTACACCTTC CASSLEGPSVSGYTF
TRBJ2-7 TRBD1 . TRBV12-3/TRBV12-4 TGTGCCAGCAGTTTTTTTTCGGCAGGGGGCATATACGAGCAGTACTTC CASSFFSAGGIYEQYF
TRBJ2-5 TRBD2 few TRBV20-1 TGCAGTGCTAGGTCACACCGGGGGGGGCGAGAGACCCAGTACTTC CSARSHRGGRETQYF
TRBJ1-2 . . TRBV29-1 TGCAGCGTTGAAGATCTTCAGACAGAGCTCTTAGGATATGGCTACACCTTC CSVEDLQTELLGYGYTF
TRBJ2-7 . few TRBV20-1 TGCAGTGCTAGCCTAGACAGCTACGAGCAGTACTTC CSASLDSYEQYF
TRBJ2-5 . . TRBV20-1 TGCAGTGCTAGAGGAGGGTGGGACGCGCAAGAGACCCAGTACTTC CSARGGWDAQETQYF
TRBJ1-6 . . TRBV6-6 TGTGCCAGCAGTTACAGACAGGAGACAAATTCACCCCTCCACTTT CASSYRQETNSPLHF
TRBJ1-4 . . TRBV6-1 TGTGCCAGCAGTGATTCAGGAAGTCTTAATGAAAAACTGTTTTTT CASSDSGSLNEKLFF
TRBJ2-7 TRBD2 few TRBV5-1 TGCGCCAGCAGCTCGGGGGGTTCGACACCGACCTACGAGCAGTACTTC CASSSGGSTPTYEQYF
TRBJ1-5 . . TRBV5-6 TGTGCCAGCAGCTTGATGGGGGGGCAGCCCCAGCATTTT CASSLMGGQPQHF
TRBJ1-1 TRBD1 . TRBV6-4 TGTGCCAGCAGAAGGACAGGGTCCACTGAAGCTTTCTTT CASRRTGSTEAFF
TRBJ1-2 . . TRBV4-2 TGTGCCAGCAGCCAGGAATGGGGCTACACCTTC CASSQEWGYTF
TRBJ2-3 . . TRBV2 TGTGCCAGCCCGGGGGAGGATACGCAGTATTTT CASPGEDTQYF
TRBJ1-1 . . TRBV6-1 TGTGCCAGCAGTGAAGGGGTGAACACTGAAGCTTTCTTT CASSEGVNTEAFF
TRBJ2-7 TRBD1 . TRBV2 TGTGCCAGCAGTGAAATCGGGACAGGGCCCTACGAGCAGTACTTC CASSEIGTGPYEQYF
TRBJ1-2 . many TRBV3-1 TGTGCCAGCAGCCAAGGGGACGATAACTATGGCTACACCTTC CASSQGDDNYGYTF
TRBJ1-2 . few TRBV9 TGTGCCAGCAGCGTAAACAGGGATGGGAGAGACTATGGCTACACCTTC CASSVNRDGRDYGYTF
TRBJ2-5 TRBD2 . TRBV7-2 TGTGCCAGCAGCTCTAGGGCCGTACTAGCGGATAACAATGAGCAGTACTTC CASSSRAVLADNNEQYF